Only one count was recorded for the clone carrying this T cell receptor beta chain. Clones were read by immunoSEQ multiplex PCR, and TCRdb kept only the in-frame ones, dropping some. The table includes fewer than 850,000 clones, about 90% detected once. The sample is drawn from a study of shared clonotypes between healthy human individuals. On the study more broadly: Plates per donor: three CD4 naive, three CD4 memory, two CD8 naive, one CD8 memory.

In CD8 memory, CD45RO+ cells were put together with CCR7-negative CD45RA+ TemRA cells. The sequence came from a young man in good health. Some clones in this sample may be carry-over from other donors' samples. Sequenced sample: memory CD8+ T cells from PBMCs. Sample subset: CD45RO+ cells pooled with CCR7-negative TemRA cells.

The CDR3 here is CASSYRWTGGGDEQFF. Written as DNA, the CDR3 is TGTGCCAGCAGTTATAGGTGGACAGGGGGCGGGGATGAGCAGTTCTTC. This chain uses TRBV28 with TRBJ2-1; 11 nucleotides align to TRBD1. Trimming took 4 bases from V and 8 from J; bases not matched to a gene: 10. The CDR3 contains 16 residues. CDR1 and CDR2 from the germline V gene are MDHEN and SYDVKM.